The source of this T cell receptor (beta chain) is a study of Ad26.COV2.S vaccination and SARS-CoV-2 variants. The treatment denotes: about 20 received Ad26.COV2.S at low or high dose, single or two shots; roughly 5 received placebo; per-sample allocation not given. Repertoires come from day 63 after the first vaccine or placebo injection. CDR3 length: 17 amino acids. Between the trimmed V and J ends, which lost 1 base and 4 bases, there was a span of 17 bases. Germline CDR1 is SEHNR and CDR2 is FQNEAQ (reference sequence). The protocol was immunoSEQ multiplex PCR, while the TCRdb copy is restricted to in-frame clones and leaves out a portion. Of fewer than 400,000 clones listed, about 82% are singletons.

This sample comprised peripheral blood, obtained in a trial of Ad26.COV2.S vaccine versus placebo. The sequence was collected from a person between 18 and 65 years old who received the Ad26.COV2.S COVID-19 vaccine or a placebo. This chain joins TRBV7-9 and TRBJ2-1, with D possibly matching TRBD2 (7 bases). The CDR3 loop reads CASSLGGRGGLYNEQFF. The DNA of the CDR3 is TGTGCCAGCAGCTTAGGGGGTCGCGGGGGCCTTTACAATGAGCAGTTCTTC. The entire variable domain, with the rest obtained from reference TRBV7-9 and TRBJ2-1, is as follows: DTGVSQNPRHKITKRGQNVTFRCDPISEHNRLYWYRQTLGQGPEFLTYFQNEAQLEKSRLLSDRFSAERPKGSFSTLEIQRTEQGDSAMYLCASSLGGRGGLYNEQFFGPGTRLTVL.